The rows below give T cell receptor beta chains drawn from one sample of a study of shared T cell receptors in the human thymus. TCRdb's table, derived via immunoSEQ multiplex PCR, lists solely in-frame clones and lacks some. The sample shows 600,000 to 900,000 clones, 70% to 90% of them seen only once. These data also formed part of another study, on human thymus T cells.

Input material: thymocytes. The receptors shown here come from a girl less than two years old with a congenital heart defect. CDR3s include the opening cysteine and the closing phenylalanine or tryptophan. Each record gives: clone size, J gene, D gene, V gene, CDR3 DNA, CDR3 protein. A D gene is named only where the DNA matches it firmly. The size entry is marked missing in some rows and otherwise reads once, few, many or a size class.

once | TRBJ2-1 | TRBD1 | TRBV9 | TGTGCCAGCAGCCCCCGAGCCCCACCGGGACAGAGTGTCAATGAGCAGTTCTTC | CASSPRAPPGQSVNEQFF
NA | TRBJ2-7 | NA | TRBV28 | TGTGCCAGCAGTCCTGACAGATTAAGGTCCTACGAGCAGTACTTC | CASSPDRLRSYEQYF
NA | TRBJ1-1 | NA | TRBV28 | TGTGCCAGCAGTTCTGGGGCAACCGAAGCTTTCTTT | CASSSGATEAFF
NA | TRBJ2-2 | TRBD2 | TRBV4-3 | TGCGCCAGCAGCCAACAACACGTGGGACTAGCGGTAAACACCGGGGAGCTGTTTTTT | CASSQQHVGLAVNTGELFF
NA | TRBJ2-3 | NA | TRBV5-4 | TGTGCCAGCAGCCTGAGAGGGCACCCCACAGATACGCAGTATTTT | CASSLRGHPTDTQYF
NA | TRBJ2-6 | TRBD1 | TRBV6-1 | TGTGCCAGCAGTGACGCGGACAGGGGGGACGTCCTCTCTGGGGCCAACGTCCTGACTTTC | CASSDADRGDVLSGANVLTF
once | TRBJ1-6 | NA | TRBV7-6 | TGTGCCAGCAGCCCGGGGGACTCCTATAATTCACCCCTCCACTTT | CASSPGDSYNSPLHF
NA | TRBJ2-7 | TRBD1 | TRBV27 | TGTGCCAGCAGTCCCGACCGGGACAGGGGCCACGAGCAGTACTTC | CASSPDRDRGHEQYF
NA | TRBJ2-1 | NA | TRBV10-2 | TGCGCCAGCGGGGGCCAACCAGGACATTCAATGCGGCAGTTCTTC | CASGGQPGHSMRQFF
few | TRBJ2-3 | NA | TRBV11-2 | TGTGCCAGCAGCTTACATGATACGCAGTATTTT | CASSLHDTQYF